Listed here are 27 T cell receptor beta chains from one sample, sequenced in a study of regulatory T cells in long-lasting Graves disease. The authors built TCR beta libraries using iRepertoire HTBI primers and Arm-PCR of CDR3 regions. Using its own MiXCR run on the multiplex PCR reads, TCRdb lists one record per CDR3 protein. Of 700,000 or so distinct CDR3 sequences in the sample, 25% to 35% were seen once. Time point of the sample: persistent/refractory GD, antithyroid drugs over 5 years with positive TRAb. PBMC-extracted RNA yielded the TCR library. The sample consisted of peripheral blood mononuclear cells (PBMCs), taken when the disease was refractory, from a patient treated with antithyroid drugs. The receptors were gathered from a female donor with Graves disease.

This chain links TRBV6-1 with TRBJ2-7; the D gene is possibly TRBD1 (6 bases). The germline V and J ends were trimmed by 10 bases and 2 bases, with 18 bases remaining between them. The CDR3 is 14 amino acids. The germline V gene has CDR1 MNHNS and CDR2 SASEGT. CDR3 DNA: TGTGCCATAAAAAAGCAGGGGAAGGCCTACGAGCAGTACTTC. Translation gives CAIKKQGKAYEQYF.

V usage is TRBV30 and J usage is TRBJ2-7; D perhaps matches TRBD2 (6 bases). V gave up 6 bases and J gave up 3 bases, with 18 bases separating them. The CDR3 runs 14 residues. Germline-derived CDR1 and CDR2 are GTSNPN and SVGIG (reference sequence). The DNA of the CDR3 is TGTGCCTGTCTTCTTCTAGCGCCCTTCTACGAGCAGTACTTC. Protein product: CACLLLAPFYEQYF.

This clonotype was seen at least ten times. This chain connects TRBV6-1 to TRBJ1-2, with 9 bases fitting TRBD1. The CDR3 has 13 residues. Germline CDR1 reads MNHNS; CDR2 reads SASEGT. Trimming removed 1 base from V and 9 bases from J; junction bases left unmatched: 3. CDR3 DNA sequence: TGTGCCAGCAGTGAAGGGGACAGGGAAAGCTACACCTTC. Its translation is CASSEGDRESYTF.

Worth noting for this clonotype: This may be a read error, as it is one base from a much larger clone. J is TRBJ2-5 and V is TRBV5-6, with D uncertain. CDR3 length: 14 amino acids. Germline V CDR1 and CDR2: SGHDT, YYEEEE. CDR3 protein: CASSKSRFQGTQYF. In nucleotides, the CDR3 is TGTGCCAGCAGCAAAAGCCGATTTCAAGGGACCCAGTACTTC.

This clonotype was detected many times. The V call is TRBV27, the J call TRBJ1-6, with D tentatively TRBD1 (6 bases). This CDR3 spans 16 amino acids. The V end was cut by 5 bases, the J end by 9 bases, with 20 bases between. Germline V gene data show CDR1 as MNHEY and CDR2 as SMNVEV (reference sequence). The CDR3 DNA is TGTGCCAGCAGTCTAAGGGGGGGGATTCTCTCTTCACCCCTCCACTTT. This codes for CASSLRGGILSSPLHF.

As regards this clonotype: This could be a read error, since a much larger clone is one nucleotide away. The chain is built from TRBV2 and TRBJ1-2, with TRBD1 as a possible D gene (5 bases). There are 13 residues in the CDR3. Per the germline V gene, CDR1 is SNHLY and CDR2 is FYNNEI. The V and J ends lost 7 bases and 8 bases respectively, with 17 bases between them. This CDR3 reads CASTPRGASGYTF. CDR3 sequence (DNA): TGTGCCAGCACCCCACGAGGGGCGAGCGGCTACACCTTC.

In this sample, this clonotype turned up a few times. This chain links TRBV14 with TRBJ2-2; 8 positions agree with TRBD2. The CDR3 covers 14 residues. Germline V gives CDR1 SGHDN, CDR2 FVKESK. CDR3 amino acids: CTTRGRTNTGELFF. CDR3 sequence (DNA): TGTACCACTCGCGGGAGGACTAACACCGGGGAGCTGTTTTTT.

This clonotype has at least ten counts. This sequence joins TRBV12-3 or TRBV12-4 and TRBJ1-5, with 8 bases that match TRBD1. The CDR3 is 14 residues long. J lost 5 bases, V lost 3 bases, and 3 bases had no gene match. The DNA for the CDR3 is TGTGCCAGCAGTTTCACGACAGGGGATCAGCCCCAGCATTTT. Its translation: CASSFTTGDQPQHF.

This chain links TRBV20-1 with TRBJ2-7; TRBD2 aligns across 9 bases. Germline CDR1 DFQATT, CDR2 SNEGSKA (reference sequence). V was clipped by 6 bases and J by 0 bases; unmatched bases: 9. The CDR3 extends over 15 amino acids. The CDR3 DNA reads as TGCAGTGCCATCTTTAGCGGGAGCCGCTCCTACGAGCAGTACTTC. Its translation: CSAIFSGSRSYEQYF.

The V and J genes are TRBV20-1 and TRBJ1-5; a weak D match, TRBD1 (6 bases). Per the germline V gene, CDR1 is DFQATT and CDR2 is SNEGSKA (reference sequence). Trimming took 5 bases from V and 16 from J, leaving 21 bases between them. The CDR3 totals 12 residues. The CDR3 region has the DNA TGCAGTGCTGGACGGGGCGAGGGACACCAACATTTT. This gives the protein CSAGRGEGHQHF.

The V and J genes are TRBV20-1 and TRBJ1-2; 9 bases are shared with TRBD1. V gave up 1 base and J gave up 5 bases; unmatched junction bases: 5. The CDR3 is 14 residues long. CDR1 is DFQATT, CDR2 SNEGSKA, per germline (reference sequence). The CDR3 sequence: CSARARDRAYGYTF. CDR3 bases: TGCAGTGCTAGAGCCCGGGACAGGGCGTATGGCTACACCTTC.

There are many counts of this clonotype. DNA of the CDR3: TGTGCCAGCAGGGGGCTAGCGGGAACCGGGGAGCTGTTTTTT. Amino acids: CASRGLAGTGELFF. The J gene is TRBJ2-2, the V gene TRBV2; 9 positions match TRBD2. The CDR3 spans 14 residues. From germline, CDR1 is SNHLY and CDR2 FYNNEI. The ends lost 6 bases at V and 5 bases at J; junction bases unmatched: 4.

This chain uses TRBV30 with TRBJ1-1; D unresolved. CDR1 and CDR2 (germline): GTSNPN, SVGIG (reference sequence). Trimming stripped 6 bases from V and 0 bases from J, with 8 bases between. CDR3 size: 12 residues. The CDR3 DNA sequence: TGTGCCTGTTTGGCAGTGAACACTGAAGCTTTCTTT. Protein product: CACLAVNTEAFF.

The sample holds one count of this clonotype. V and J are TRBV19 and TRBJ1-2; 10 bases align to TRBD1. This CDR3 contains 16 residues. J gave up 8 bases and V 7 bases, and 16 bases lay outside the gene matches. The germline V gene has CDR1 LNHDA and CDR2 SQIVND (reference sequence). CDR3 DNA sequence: TGTGCCAGTACCACCGAGAGGGGACAGGGGTATCACGGCTACACCTTC. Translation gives CASTTERGQGYHGYTF.

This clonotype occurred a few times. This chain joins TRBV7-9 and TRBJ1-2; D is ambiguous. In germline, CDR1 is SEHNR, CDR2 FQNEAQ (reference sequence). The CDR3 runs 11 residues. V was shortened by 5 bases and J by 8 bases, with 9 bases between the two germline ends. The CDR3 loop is CASSALDGYTF. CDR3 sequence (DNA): TGTGCCAGCAGCGCCTTAGACGGCTACACCTTC.

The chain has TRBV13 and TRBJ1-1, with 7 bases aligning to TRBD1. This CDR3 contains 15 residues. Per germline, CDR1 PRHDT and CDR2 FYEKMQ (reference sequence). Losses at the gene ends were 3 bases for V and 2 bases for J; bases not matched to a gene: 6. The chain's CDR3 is CASSFPKGANTEAFF. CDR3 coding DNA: TGTGCCAGCAGCTTTCCTAAGGGGGCAAACACTGAAGCTTTCTTT.

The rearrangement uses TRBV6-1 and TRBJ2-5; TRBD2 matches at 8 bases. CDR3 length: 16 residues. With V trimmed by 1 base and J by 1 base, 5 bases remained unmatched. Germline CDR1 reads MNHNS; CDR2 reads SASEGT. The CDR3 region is CASSEGLAGSQETQYF. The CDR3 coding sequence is TGTGCCAGCAGTGAAGGGCTAGCGGGTTCCCAAGAGACCCAGTACTTC.

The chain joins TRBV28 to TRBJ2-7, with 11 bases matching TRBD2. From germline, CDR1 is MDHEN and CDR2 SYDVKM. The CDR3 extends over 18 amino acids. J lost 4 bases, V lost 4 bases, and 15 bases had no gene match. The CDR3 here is CASSWPGLADKSGYEQYF. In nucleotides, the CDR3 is TGTGCCAGCAGTTGGCCGGGACTAGCGGATAAATCGGGGTACGAGCAGTACTTC.

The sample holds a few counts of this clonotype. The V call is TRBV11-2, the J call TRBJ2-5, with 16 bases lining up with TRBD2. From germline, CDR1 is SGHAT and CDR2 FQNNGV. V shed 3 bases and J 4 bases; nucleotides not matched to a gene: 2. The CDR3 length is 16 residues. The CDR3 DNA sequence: TGTGCCAGCAGCTTCGGGACTAGCGGGAGGGGAGAGACCCAGTACTTC. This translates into CASSFGTSGRGETQYF.

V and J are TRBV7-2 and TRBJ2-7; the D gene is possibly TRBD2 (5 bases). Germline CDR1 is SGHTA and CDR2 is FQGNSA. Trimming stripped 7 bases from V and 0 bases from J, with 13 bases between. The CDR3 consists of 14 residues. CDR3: CASTASGLSYEQYF. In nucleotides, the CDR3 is TGTGCCAGCACGGCTTCCGGACTCTCCTACGAGCAGTACTTC.

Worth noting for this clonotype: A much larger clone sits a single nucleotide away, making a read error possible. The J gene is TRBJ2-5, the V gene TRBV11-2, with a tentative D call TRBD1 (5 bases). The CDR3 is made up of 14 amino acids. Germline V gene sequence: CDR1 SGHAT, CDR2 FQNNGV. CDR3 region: CASSLVAGPETKYF. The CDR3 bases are TGTGCCAGCAGCTTAGTCGCAGGGCCAGAGACCAAGTACTTC.

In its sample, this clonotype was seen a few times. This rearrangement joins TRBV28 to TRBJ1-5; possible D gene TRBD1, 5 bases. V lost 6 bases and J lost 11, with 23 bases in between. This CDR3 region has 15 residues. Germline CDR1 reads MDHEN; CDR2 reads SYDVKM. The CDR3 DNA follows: TGTGCCAGCAGCCACCGGGGCAGGGTTAGGGTGGCCCAGCATTTT. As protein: CASSHRGRVRVAQHF.

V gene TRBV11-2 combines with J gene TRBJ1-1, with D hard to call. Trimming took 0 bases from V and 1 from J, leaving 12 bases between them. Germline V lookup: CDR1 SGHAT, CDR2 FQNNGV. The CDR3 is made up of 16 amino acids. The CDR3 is CASSLDRGVRNTEAFF. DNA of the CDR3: TGTGCCAGCAGCTTAGATAGAGGCGTAAGGAACACTGAAGCTTTCTTT.

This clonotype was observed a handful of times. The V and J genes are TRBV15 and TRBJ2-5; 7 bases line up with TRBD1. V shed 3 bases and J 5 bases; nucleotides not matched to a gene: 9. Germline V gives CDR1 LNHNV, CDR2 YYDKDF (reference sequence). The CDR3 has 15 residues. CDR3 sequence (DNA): TGTGCCACCAGCAGGGGAAGGGGGCAGGTTGAGACCCAGTACTTC. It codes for CATSRGRGQVETQYF.

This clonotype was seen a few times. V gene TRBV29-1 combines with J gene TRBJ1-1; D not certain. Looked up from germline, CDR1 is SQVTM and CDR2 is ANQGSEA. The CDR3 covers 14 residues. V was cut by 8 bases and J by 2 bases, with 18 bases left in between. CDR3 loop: CSIAFTIANTEAFF. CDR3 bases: TGCAGCATTGCCTTCACGATAGCAAACACTGAAGCTTTCTTT.

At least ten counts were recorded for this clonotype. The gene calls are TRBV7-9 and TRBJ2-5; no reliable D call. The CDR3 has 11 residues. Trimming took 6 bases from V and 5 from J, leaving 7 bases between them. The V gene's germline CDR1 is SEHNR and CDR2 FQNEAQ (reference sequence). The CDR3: CASSSMETQYF. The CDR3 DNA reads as TGTGCCAGCAGTTCAATGGAGACCCAGTACTTC.

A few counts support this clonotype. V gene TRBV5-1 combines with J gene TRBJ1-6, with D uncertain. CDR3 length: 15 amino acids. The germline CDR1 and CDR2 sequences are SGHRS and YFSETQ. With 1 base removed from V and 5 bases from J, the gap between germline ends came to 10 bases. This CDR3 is CASSLRQPNNSPLHF. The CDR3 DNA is TGCGCCAGCAGCTTGCGGCAGCCTAATAATTCACCCCTCCACTTT.